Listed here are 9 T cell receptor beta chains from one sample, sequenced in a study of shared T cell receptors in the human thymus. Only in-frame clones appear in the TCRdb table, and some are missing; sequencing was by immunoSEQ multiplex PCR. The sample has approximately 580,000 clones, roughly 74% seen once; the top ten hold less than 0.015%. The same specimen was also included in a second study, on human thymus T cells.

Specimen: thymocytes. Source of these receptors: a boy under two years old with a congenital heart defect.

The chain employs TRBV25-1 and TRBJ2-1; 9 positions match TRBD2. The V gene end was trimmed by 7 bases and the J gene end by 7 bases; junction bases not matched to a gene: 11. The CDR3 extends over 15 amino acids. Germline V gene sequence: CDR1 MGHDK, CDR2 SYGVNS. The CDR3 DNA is TGTGCCAGCACCGGGGAGCGGGGGGCGCGTAATGAGCAGTTCTTC. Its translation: CASTGERGARNEQFF.

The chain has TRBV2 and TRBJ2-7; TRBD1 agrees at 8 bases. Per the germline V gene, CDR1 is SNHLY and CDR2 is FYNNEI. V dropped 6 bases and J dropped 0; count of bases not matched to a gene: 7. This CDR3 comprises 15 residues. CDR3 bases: TGTGCCAGCAGAACCGGGACAGGCTCCTCCTACGAGCAGTACTTC. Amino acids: CASRTGTGSSYEQYF.

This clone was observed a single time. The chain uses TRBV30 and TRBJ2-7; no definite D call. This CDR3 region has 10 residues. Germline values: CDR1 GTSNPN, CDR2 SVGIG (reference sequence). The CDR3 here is CALDSYEQYF. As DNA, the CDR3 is TGTGCGTTAGACTCCTACGAGCAGTACTTC.

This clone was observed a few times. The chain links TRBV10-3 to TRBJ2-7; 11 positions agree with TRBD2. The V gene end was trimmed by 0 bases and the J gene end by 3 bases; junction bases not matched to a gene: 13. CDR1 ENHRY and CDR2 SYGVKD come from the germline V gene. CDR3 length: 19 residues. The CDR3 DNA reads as TGTGCCATCAGTGAGTCTGGACTAGCGGGCTTAGGGGTTCTCTACGAGCAGTACTTC. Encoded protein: CAISESGLAGLGVLYEQYF.

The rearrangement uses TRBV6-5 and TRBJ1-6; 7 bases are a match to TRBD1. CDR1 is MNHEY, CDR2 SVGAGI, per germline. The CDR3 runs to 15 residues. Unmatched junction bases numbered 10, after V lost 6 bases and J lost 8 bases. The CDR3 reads CASSLQGPVDSPLHF. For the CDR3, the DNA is TGTGCCAGCAGCCTACAGGGGCCGGTGGATTCACCCCTCCACTTT.

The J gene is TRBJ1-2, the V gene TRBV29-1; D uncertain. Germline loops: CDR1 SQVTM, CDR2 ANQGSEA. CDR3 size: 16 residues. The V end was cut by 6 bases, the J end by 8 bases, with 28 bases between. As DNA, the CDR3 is TGCAGCGTAGACACATGGACGGAGGCACCGGTAAGAGGCTACACCTTC. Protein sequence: CSVDTWTEAPVRGYTF.

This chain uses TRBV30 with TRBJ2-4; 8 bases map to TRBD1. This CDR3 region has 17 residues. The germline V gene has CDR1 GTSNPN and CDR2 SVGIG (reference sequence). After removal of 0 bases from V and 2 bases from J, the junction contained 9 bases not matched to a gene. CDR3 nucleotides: TGTGCCTGGAGTGTCGGCAGAAGACAGGGGACCAAAAACATTCAGTACTTC. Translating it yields CAWSVGRRQGTKNIQYF.

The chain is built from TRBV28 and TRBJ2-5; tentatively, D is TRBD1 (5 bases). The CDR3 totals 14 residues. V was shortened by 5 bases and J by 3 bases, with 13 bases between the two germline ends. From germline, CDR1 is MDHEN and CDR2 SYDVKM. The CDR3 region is CASSPGQQEETQYF. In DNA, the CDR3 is TGTGCCAGCAGTCCAGGCCAACAGGAAGAGACCCAGTACTTC.

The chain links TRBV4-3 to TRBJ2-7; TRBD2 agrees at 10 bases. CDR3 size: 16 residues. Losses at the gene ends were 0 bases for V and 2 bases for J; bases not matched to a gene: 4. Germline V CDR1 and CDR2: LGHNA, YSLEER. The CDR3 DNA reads TGCGCCAGCAGCCAAGAGGCTAGCGGGAGAACCTACGAGCAGTACTTC. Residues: CASSQEASGRTYEQYF.